These T cell receptor beta chains were read from a single sample in a study of identifying expanded T cells in peripheral blood. The method was immunoSEQ multiplex PCR; TCRdb's version includes in-frame clones alone and lacks a portion of them. The table includes tens of thousands of clones, around 90% detected once. The sequenced material came from blood. The receptors were sampled from a person between 18 and 70 years old in good health. CDR3s include the opening cysteine and the closing phenylalanine or tryptophan. The D gene is left open where the match is weak. Part of the rows lack a size; the others show once, few, many or a class for expanded clones.

CDR3aa: CASSDRARDTQYF; CDR3nt: TGTGCCAGCAGTGATCGGGCCCGAGATACGCAGTATTTT; d_gene: NA; abundance: NA; v_gene: TRBV6-4; j_gene: TRBJ2-3
CDR3aa: CSVSDRLNQPQHF; CDR3nt: TGCAGCGTCTCGGACAGGCTAAATCAGCCCCAGCATTTT; d_gene: TRBD1; abundance: NA; v_gene: TRBV29-1; j_gene: TRBJ1-5
CDR3aa: CASSTREGLNGYTF; CDR3nt: TGTGCCAGCAGCACCCGGGAGGGGCTAAATGGCTACACCTTC; d_gene: NA; abundance: NA; v_gene: TRBV7-2; j_gene: TRBJ1-2
CDR3aa: CASSGGIGGNYEQYF; CDR3nt: TGTGCCAGCAGCGGCGGGATTGGCGGTAACTACGAGCAGTACTTC; d_gene: NA; abundance: NA; v_gene: TRBV2; j_gene: TRBJ2-7
CDR3aa: CASSPTEPYYGYTF; CDR3nt: TGTGCCAGTAGTCCGACAGAGCCTTACTATGGCTACACCTTC; d_gene: NA; abundance: NA; v_gene: TRBV19; j_gene: TRBJ1-2
CDR3aa: CASSDRGRTNEQFF; CDR3nt: TGTGCCAGCAGCGACAGGGGTCGGACTAATGAGCAGTTCTTC; d_gene: TRBD1; abundance: NA; v_gene: TRBV13; j_gene: TRBJ2-1
CDR3aa: CASSLQAARWDF; CDR3nt: TGTGCCAGCAGCTTACAGGCAGCTAGATGGGACTTC; d_gene: NA; abundance: NA; v_gene: TRBV7-9; j_gene: TRBJ2-5
CDR3aa: CASSHGPGGGELFF; CDR3nt: TGCGCCAGCAGCCACGGACCCGGGGGCGGGGAGCTGTTTTTT; d_gene: NA; abundance: NA; v_gene: TRBV4-3; j_gene: TRBJ2-2
CDR3aa: CASSLWGQGNQPQHF; CDR3nt: TGTGCCAGCAGCTTATGGGGACAGGGCAATCAGCCCCAGCATTTT; d_gene: TRBD1; abundance: NA; v_gene: TRBV7-8; j_gene: TRBJ1-5
CDR3aa: CASSRISGNTDAQYF; CDR3nt: TGCGCCAGCAGCCGCATTAGCGGGAACACAGATGCGCAGTATTTT; d_gene: TRBD2; abundance: NA; v_gene: TRBV5-1; j_gene: TRBJ2-3
CDR3aa: CAKKSLWTDSYEQYF; CDR3nt: TGTGCCAAGAAATCGCTTTGGACGGATTCCTACGAGCAGTACTTC; d_gene: NA; abundance: NA; v_gene: TRBV27; j_gene: TRBJ2-7
CDR3aa: CSVDRDIYNEQFF; CDR3nt: TGCAGCGTTGACAGGGACATCTACAATGAGCAGTTCTTC; d_gene: NA; abundance: NA; v_gene: TRBV29-1; j_gene: TRBJ2-1
CDR3aa: CASSPGEGYQPQHF; CDR3nt: TGCGCCAGCAGCCCAGGGGAGGGTTATCAGCCCCAGCATTTT; d_gene: NA; abundance: NA; v_gene: TRBV5-1; j_gene: TRBJ1-5
CDR3aa: CASRTTGAYEQYF; CDR3nt: TGTGCCAGCAGAACGACAGGGGCCTACGAGCAGTACTTC; d_gene: TRBD1; abundance: NA; v_gene: TRBV7-3; j_gene: TRBJ2-7
CDR3aa: CAWRDTGRNEQFF; CDR3nt: TGTGCCTGGAGAGACACAGGGAGAAATGAGCAGTTCTTC; d_gene: NA; abundance: NA; v_gene: TRBV30; j_gene: TRBJ2-1
CDR3aa: CASSLKPGVGNQPQHF; CDR3nt: TGCGCCAGCAGCTTGAAACCGGGAGTAGGCAATCAGCCCCAGCATTTT; d_gene: NA; abundance: NA; v_gene: TRBV5-1; j_gene: TRBJ1-5
CDR3aa: CASTTGVGTDTQYF; CDR3nt: TGTGCCAGCACTACAGGGGTAGGCACAGATACGCAGTATTTT; d_gene: TRBD1; abundance: NA; v_gene: TRBV27; j_gene: TRBJ2-3
CDR3aa: CASRTAGEGTRQPQHF; CDR3nt: TGTGCCAGTAGGACCGCGGGCGAGGGGACGCGGCAGCCCCAGCATTTT; d_gene: NA; abundance: NA; v_gene: TRBV19; j_gene: TRBJ1-5
CDR3aa: CASSFSGLAGSYNEQFF; CDR3nt: TGTGCCAGCAGCTTCTCAGGACTAGCGGGCTCCTACAATGAGCAGTTCTTC; d_gene: TRBD2; abundance: NA; v_gene: TRBV11-2; j_gene: TRBJ2-1
CDR3aa: CASSEGGRNTIYF; CDR3nt: TGTGCCAGCAGCGAAGGGGGGCGAAACACCATATATTTT; d_gene: NA; abundance: few; v_gene: TRBV11-2; j_gene: TRBJ1-3
CDR3aa: CASSSQDLEAPLHF; CDR3nt: TGTGCCAGCAGTTCACAGGACCTCGAGGCACCCCTCCACTTT; d_gene: NA; abundance: NA; v_gene: TRBV7-2; j_gene: TRBJ1-6
CDR3aa: CASARGIGQETYEQYF; CDR3nt: TGCGCCAGCGCTAGGGGCATCGGACAGGAGACCTACGAGCAGTACTTC; d_gene: TRBD1; abundance: NA; v_gene: TRBV5-1; j_gene: TRBJ2-7
CDR3aa: CAWGWGQGQAEAFF; CDR3nt: TGTGCCTGGGGATGGGGGCAGGGTCAAGCTGAAGCTTTCTTT; d_gene: NA; abundance: once; v_gene: TRBV30; j_gene: TRBJ1-1
CDR3aa: CASSLAPTGAGSPLHF; CDR3nt: TGTGCCAGCAGCTTAGCCCCCACAGGGGCCGGTTCACCCCTCCACTTT; d_gene: TRBD1; abundance: NA; v_gene: TRBV7-9; j_gene: TRBJ1-6